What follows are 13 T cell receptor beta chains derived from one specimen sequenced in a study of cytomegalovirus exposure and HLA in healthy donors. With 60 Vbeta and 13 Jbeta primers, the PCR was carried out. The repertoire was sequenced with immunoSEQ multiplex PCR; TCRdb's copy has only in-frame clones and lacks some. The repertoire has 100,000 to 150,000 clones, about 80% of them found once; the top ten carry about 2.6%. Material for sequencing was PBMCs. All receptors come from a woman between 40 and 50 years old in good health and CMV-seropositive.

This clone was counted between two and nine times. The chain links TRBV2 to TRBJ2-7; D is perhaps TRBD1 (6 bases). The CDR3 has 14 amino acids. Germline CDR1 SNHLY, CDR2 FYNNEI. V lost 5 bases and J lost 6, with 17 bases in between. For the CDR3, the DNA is TGTGCCAGCAGTAACCGGGACAACGGGGCCGAGCAGTACTTC. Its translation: CASSNRDNGAEQYF.

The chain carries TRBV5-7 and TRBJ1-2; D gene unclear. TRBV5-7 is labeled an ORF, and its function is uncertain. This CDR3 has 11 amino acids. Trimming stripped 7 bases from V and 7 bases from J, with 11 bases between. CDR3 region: CASPHAAGYTF. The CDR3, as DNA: TGTGCCAGCCCCCACGCGGCTGGCTACACCTTC.

The CDR3 is CAWSAGPALGQPQHF. The CDR3 DNA reads as TGTGCCTGGAGCGCGGGACCGGCTTTAGGTCAGCCCCAGCATTTT. V is TRBV30 and J is TRBJ1-5; tentative D call: TRBD1 (5 bases). Germline V CDR1 and CDR2: GTSNPN, SVGIG (reference sequence). The CDR3 totals 15 residues. V shed 3 bases and J shed 6 bases, with 18 bases lying between them.

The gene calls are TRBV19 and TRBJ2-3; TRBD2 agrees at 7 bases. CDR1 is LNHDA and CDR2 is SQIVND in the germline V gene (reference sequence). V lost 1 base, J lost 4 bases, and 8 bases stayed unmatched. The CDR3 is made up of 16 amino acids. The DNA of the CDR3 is TGTGCCAGTAGTATAGTTGGGGGAGCGGGGCCAGATACGCAGTATTTT. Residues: CASSIVGGAGPDTQYF. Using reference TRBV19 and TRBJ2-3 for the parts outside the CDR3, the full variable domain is DGGITQSPKYLFRKEGQNVTLSCEQNLNHDAMYWYRQDPGQGLRLIYYSQIVNDFQKGDIAEGYSVSREKKESFPLTVTSAQKNPTAFYLCASSIVGGAGPDTQYFGPGTRLTVL.

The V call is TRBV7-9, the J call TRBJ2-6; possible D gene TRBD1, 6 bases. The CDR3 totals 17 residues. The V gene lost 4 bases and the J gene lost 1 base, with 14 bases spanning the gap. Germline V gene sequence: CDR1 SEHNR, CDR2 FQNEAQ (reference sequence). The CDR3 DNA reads TGTGCCAGCAGCTCTAACAGGGAATCGTCTGGGGCCAACGTCCTGACTTTC. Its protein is CASSSNRESSGANVLTF. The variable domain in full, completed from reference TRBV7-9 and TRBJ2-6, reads DTGVSQNPRHKITKRGQNVTFRCDPISEHNRLYWYRQTLGQGPEFLTYFQNEAQLEKSRLLSDRFSAERPKGSFSTLEIQRTEQGDSAMYLCASSSNRESSGANVLTFGAGSRLTVL.

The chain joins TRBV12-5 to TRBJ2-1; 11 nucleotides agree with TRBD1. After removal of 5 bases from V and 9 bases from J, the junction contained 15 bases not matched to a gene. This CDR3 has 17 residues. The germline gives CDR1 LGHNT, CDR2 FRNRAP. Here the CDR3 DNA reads TGTGCTAGTGGTCGCTCCTTCCGGGACAGGGGGTTTGGTGAGCAGTTCTTC. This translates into CASGRSFRDRGFGEQFF.

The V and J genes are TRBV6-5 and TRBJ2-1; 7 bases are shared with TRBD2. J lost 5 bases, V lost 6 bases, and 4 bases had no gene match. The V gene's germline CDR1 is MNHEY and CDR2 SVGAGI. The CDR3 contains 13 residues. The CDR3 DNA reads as TGTGCCAGCAGCGATGGACTAGACAATGAGCAGTTCTTC. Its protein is CASSDGLDNEQFF.

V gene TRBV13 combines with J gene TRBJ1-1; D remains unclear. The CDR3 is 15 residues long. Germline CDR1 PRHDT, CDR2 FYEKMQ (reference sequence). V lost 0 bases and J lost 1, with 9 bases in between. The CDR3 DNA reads TGTGCCAGCAGCTTAGGTCCGGGGTCGAACACTGAAGCTTTCTTT. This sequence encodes CASSLGPGSNTEAFF.

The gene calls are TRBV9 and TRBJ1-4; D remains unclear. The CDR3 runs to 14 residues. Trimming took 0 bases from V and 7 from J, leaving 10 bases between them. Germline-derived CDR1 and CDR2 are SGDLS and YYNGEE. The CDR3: CASSVAAGTEKLFF. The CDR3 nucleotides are TGTGCCAGCAGCGTAGCGGCAGGCACTGAAAAACTGTTTTTT.

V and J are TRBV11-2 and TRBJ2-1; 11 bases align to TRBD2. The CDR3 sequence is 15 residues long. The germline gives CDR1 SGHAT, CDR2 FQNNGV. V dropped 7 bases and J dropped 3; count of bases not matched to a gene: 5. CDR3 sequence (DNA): TGTGCCAGCATCCCGGGACTAGCGGTCTACAATGAGCAGTTCTTC. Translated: CASIPGLAVYNEQFF. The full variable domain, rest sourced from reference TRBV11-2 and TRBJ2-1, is EAGVAQSPRYKIIEKRQSVAFWCNPISGHATLYWYQQILGQGPKLLIQFQNNGVVDDSQLPKDRFSAERLKGVDSTLKIQPAKLEDSAVYLCASIPGLAVYNEQFFGPGTRLTVL.

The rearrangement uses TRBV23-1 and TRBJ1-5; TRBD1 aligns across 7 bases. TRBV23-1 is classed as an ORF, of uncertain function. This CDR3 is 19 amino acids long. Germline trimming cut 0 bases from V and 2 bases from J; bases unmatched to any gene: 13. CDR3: CASSQSDPTGRGGNQPQHF. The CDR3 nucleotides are TGCGCCAGCAGTCAATCCGACCCCACTGGCAGGGGGGGCAATCAGCCCCAGCATTTT.

This CDR3 is CASSQEWDISQALHF. The CDR3 nucleotides are TGCGCCAGCAGCCAAGAATGGGACATCTCTCAGGCCCTCCACTTT. The chain links TRBV4-3 to TRBJ1-6; perhaps TRBD1 as D (6 bases). The CDR3 runs to 15 residues. Trimming removed 0 bases at V and 14 bases at J, with 17 bases between. CDR1 LGHNA and CDR2 YSLEER come from the germline V gene.

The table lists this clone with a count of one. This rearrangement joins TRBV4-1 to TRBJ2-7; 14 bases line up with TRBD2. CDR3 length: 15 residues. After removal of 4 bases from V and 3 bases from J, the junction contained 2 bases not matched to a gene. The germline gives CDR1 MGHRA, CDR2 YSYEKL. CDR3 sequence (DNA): TGCGCCAGCAGCCGCGGGACTAGCGGGAGCTACGAGCAGTACTTC. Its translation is CASSRGTSGSYEQYF.